This is a list of T cell receptor beta chains from one sample in a study of blood T cell repertoires in COVID-19. Generated by immunoSEQ multiplex PCR, the TCRdb table keeps only in-frame clones and is missing some. Of 120,000 or so clones listed, more than 75% are singletons. Sequencing used peripheral blood. The receptor source for this set is a human donor in a cohort sampled during active COVID-19. CDR3s include the opening cysteine and the closing phenylalanine or tryptophan. The order of the fields is V gene, J gene, clone size, D gene, CDR3 protein, CDR3 DNA. A D gene is named only where the DNA matches it firmly. Not every row has a clone size; where given, it reads once, few, many or a size class.

V: TRBV18
J: TRBJ2-7
size: -
D: -
CDR3: CASSPDRRGRGNEQYF
DNA: TGTGCCAGCTCACCAGACCGGAGGGGGAGGGGGAACGAGCAGTACTTC

V: TRBV19
J: TRBJ2-1
size: once
D: TRBD2
CDR3: CASRGALAGVYNEQFF
DNA: TGTGCCAGCCGGGGGGCACTAGCGGGGGTTTACAATGAGCAGTTCTTC

V: TRBV4-1
J: TRBJ2-3
size: -
D: TRBD2
CDR3: CASSQTAGGTDTQYF
DNA: TGCGCCAGCAGCCAAACAGCGGGGGGCACAGATACGCAGTATTTT

V: TRBV3-1/TRBV3-2
J: TRBJ2-5
size: once
D: -
CDR3: CASSQRKLVQETQYF
DNA: TGTGCCAGCAGCCAAAGAAAACTAGTACAAGAGACCCAGTACTTC

V: TRBV5-1
J: TRBJ1-1
size: -
D: -
CDR3: CASSARIDTEAFF
DNA: TGCGCCAGCAGCGCGAGGATTGACACTGAAGCTTTCTTT

V: TRBV7-6
J: TRBJ2-1
size: -
D: -
CDR3: CASSRGLTFYNEQFF
DNA: TGTGCCAGCAGCCGCGGACTTACGTTCTACAATGAGCAGTTCTTC

V: TRBV19
J: TRBJ1-5
size: -
D: TRBD1
CDR3: CASSARDRVKPQHF
DNA: TGTGCCAGTAGTGCCCGGGACAGGGTGAAGCCCCAGCATTTT

V: TRBV4-1
J: TRBJ1-1
size: -
D: -
CDR3: CASSQVPTGTEAFF
DNA: TGCGCCAGCAGCCAAGTACCGACAGGCACTGAAGCTTTCTTT

V: TRBV21-1
J: TRBJ1-1
size: -
D: -
CDR3: CASSPVGQGTEAFF
DNA: -

V: TRBV7-9
J: TRBJ2-7
size: -
D: TRBD1
CDR3: CASSLGDRGGYEQYF
DNA: TGTGCCAGCAGCTTAGGGGACAGGGGCGGCTACGAGCAGTACTTC

V: TRBV7-6
J: TRBJ2-2
size: -
D: TRBD1
CDR3: CASSLPQGITGELFF
DNA: TGTGCCAGCAGCTTACCACAGGGGATCACCGGGGAGCTGTTTTTT

V: TRBV5-6
J: TRBJ2-1
size: -
D: TRBD2
CDR3: CASSLTSGTYNEQFF
DNA: TGTGCCAGCAGCTTGACTAGCGGGACTTACAATGAGCAGTTCTTC

V: TRBV27
J: TRBJ2-7
size: -
D: TRBD1
CDR3: CASSFYRDRVREQYF
DNA: TGTGCCAGCAGTTTTTACCGGGACAGGGTGAGGGAGCAGTACTTC

V: TRBV7-9
J: TRBJ2-7
size: -
D: TRBD1
CDR3: CASSQGQGAYEQYF
DNA: TGTGCCAGCAGCCAGGGACAGGGCGCCTACGAGCAGTACTTC

V: TRBV28
J: TRBJ2-7
size: -
D: TRBD2
CDR3: CASSLIPSGTYEQYF
DNA: TGTGCCAGCAGTTTAATCCCTAGCGGAACCTACGAGCAGTACTTC

V: TRBV9
J: TRBJ1-2
size: -
D: TRBD1
CDR3: CASSVEGGAGGLYGYTF
DNA: TGTGCCAGCAGCGTAGAGGGAGGGGCAGGGGGCCTCTATGGCTACACCTTC

V: TRBV2
J: TRBJ1-6
size: -
D: TRBD1
CDR3: CASNPRGQGDLGSYNSPLHF
DNA: TGTGCCAGCAATCCACGGGGACAGGGCGATCTGGGCTCCTATAATTCACCCCTCCACTTT

V: TRBV20-1
J: TRBJ2-1
size: -
D: TRBD2
CDR3: CSASGASGGYYNEQFF
DNA: TGCAGTGCTAGTGGGGCTAGCGGGGGATACTACAATGAGCAGTTCTTC

V: TRBV28
J: TRBJ2-7
size: -
D: -
CDR3: CASSLSTRGGEQYF
DNA: TGTGCCAGCAGTTTATCGACCAGGGGTGGGGAGCAGTACTTC

V: TRBV10-3
J: TRBJ1-4
size: -
D: -
CDR3: CAISVDSNEKLFF
DNA: TGCGCCATCAGCGTAGACAGTAATGAAAAACTGTTTTTT

V: TRBV28
J: TRBJ2-7
size: few
D: -
CDR3: CASSLLGDNSYEQYF
DNA: TGTGCCAGCAGTTTATTAGGGGACAACTCCTACGAGCAGTACTTC

V: TRBV5-8
J: TRBJ1-5
size: -
D: TRBD1
CDR3: CASSLAVGQGTYSNQPQHF
DNA: TGTGCCAGCAGCTTGGCCGTTGGACAGGGCACTTATAGCAATCAGCCCCAGCATTTT

V: TRBV6-5
J: TRBJ2-5
size: -
D: TRBD2
CDR3: CASSYSGRGGETQYF
DNA: TGTGCCAGCAGCTATAGCGGGAGAGGGGGGGAGACCCAGTACTTC

V: TRBV4-1
J: TRBJ1-4
size: -
D: -
CDR3: CASSSPQGGKLFF
DNA: TGCGCCAGCAGCTCACCTCAGGGAGGAAAACTGTTTTTT

V: TRBV5-1
J: TRBJ2-3
size: -
D: TRBD2
CDR3: CASSSKLANSDTQYF
DNA: TGCGCCAGCAGCTCAAAACTAGCGAATTCAGATACGCAGTATTTT

V: TRBV2
J: TRBJ2-1
size: -
D: TRBD2
CDR3: CASSDLAGGPYNEQFF
DNA: TGTGCCAGCAGTGATTTAGCGGGAGGTCCCTACAATGAGCAGTTCTTC

V: TRBV28
J: TRBJ2-7
size: -
D: TRBD2
CDR3: CASHSSGRAREQYF
DNA: TGTGCCAGCCACTCTAGCGGGAGGGCCAGGGAGCAGTACTTC

V: TRBV11-2
J: TRBJ2-3
size: -
D: TRBD2
CDR3: CASSDPIAGGRPDTQYF
DNA: TGTGCCAGCAGCGACCCGATAGCGGGGGGGCGGCCAGATACGCAGTATTTT

V: TRBV5-8
J: TRBJ2-7
size: -
D: TRBD1
CDR3: CASSRTLGQGYEQYF
DNA: TGTGCCAGCAGTCGCACCCTGGGACAGGGCTACGAGCAGTACTTC

V: TRBV11-2
J: TRBJ2-7
size: -
D: -
CDR3: CASSLAVTYEQYF
DNA: TGTGCCAGCAGCCTCGCGGTTACCTACGAGCAGTACTTC

V: TRBV15
J: TRBJ2-1
size: -
D: TRBD2
CDR3: CATSREAGGYNEQFF
DNA: TGTGCCACCAGCAGAGAAGCGGGGGGGTACAATGAGCAGTTCTTC

V: TRBV6-5
J: TRBJ1-3
size: -
D: -
CDR3: CASTGATGNTIYF
DNA: TGTGCCAGCACAGGGGCCACTGGAAACACCATATATTTT

V: TRBV7-7
J: TRBJ2-5
size: -
D: -
CDR3: CASSLGGGRETQYF
DNA: TGTGCTAGCAGCTTAGGAGGGGGAAGGGAGACCCAGTACTTC

V: TRBV18
J: TRBJ2-1
size: once
D: TRBD1
CDR3: CASFKGDRVSNEQFF
DNA: TGTGCCAGCTTCAAAGGGGACAGGGTATCGAATGAGCAGTTCTTC

V: TRBV2
J: TRBJ1-6
size: -
D: TRBD1
CDR3: CASSAVGTGGLGDSPLHF
DNA: TGTGCCAGCAGTGCAGTAGGGACAGGGGGCCTAGGGGATTCACCCCTCCACTTT

V: TRBV7-8
J: TRBJ1-1
size: -
D: -
CDR3: CASSLWGESRAEAFF
DNA: TGTGCCAGCAGCTTATGGGGAGAGTCTCGCGCTGAAGCTTTCTTT

V: TRBV3-1/TRBV3-2
J: TRBJ2-5
size: -
D: TRBD2
CDR3: CASSQETSGGETQYF
DNA: TGTGCCAGCAGCCAAGAAACTAGCGGGGGAGAGACCCAGTACTTC

V: TRBV9
J: TRBJ1-1
size: -
D: -
CDR3: CASSEVPRATEAFF
DNA: TGTGCCAGCAGCGAGGTCCCCAGGGCAACTGAAGCTTTCTTT

V: TRBV27
J: TRBJ2-7
size: -
D: -
CDR3: CASSLSLVGVTGMYF
DNA: TGTGCCAGCAGTTTATCCCTTGTTGGTGTTACGGGGATGTACTTC